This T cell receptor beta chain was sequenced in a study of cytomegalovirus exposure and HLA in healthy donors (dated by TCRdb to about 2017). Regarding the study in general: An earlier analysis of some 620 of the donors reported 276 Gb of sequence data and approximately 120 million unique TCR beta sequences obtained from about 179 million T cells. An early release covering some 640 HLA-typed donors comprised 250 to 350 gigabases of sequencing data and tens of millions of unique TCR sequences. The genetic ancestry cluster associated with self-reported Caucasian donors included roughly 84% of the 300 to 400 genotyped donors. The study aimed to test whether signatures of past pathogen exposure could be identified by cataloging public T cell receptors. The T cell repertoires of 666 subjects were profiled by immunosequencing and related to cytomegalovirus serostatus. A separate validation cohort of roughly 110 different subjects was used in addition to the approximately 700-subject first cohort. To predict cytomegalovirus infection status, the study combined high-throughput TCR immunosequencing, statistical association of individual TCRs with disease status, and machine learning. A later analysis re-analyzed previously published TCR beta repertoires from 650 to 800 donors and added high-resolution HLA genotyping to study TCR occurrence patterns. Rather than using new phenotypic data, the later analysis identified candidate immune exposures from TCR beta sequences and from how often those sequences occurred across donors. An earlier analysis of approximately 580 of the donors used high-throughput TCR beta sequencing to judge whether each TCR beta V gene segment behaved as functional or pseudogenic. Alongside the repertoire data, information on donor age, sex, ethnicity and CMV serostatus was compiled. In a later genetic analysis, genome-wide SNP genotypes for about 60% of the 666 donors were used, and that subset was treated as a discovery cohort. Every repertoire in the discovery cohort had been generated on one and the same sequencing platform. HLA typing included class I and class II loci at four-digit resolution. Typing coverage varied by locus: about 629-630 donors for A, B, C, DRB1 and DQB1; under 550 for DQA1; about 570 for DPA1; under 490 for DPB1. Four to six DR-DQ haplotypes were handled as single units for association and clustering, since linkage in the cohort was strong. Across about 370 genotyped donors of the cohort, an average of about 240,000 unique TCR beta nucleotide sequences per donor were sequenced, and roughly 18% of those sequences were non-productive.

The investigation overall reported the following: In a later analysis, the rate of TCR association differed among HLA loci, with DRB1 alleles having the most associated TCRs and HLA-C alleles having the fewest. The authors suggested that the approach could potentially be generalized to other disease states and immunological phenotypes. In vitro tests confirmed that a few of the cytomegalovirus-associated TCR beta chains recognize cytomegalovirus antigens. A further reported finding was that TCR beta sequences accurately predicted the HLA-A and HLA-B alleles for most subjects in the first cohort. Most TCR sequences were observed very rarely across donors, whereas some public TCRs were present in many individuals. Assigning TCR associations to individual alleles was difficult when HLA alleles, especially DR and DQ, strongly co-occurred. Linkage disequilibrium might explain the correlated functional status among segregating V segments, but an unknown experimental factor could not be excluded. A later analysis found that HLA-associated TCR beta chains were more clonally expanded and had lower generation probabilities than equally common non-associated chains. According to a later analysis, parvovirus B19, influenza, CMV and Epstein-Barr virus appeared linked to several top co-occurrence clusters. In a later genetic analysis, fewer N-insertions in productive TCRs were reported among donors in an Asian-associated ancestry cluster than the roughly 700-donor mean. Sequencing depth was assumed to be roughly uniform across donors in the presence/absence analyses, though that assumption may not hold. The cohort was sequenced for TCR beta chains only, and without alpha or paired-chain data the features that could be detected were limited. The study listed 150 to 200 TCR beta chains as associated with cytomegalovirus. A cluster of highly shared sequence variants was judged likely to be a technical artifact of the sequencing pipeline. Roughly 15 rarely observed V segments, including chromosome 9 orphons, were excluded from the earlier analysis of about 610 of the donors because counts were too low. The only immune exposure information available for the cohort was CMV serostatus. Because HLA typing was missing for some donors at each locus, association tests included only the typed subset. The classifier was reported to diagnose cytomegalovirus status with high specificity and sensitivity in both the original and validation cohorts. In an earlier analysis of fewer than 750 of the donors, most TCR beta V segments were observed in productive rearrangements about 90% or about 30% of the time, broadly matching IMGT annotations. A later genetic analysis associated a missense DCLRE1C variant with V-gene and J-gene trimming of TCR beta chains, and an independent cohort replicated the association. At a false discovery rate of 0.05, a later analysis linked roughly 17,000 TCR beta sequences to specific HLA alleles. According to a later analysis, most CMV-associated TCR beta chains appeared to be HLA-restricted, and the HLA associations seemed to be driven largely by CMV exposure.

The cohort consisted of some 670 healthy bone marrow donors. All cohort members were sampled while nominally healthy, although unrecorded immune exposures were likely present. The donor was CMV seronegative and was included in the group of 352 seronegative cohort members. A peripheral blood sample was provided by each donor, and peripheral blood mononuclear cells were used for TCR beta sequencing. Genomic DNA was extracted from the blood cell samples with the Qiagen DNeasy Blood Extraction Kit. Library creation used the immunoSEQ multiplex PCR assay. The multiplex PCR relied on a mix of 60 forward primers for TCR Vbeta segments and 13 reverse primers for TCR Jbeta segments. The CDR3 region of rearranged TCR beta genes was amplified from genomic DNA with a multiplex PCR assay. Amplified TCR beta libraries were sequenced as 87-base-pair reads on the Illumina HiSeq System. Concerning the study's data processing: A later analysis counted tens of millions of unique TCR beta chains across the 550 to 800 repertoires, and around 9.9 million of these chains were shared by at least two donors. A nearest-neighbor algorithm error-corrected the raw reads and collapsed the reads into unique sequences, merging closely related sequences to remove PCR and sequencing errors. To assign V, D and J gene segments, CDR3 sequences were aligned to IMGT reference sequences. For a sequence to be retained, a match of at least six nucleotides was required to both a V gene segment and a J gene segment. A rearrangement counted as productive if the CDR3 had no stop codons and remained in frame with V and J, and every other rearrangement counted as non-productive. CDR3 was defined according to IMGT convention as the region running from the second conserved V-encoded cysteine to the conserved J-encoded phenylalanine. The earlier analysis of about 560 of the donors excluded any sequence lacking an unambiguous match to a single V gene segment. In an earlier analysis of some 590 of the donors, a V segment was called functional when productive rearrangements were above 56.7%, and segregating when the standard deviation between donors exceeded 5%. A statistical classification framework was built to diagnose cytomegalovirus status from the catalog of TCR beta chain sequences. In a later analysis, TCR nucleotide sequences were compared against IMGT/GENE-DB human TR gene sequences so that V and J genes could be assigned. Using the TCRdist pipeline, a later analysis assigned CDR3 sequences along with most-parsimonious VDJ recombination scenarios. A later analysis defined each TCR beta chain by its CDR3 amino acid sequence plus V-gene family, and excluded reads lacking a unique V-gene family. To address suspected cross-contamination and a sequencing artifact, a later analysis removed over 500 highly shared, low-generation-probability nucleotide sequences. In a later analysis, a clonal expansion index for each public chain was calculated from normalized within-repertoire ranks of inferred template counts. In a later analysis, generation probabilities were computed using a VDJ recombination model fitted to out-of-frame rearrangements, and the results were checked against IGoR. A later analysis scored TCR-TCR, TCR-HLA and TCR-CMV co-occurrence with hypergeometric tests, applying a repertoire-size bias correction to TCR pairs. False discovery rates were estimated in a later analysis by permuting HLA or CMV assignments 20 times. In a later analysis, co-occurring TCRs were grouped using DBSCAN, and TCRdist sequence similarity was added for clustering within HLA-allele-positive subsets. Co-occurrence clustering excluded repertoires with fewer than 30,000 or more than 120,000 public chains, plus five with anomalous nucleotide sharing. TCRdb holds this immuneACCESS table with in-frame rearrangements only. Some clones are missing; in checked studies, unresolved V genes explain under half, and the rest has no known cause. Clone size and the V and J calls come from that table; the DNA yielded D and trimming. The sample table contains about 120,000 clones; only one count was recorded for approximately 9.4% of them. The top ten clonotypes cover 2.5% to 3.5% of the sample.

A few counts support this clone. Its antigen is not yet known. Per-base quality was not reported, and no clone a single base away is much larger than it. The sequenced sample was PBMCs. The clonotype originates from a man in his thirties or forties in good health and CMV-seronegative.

The CDR3 in this case is CASSQVPGSTGELFF. The sequenced DNA: TGTGCCAGCAGCCAAGTACCCGGGTCCACCGGGGAGCTGTTTTTT. The V and J segments used are TRBV4-2 and TRBJ2-2; the D gene assignment is ambiguous. From cysteine to phenylalanine, the CDR3 is 15 amino acids long. The sequence is cut down to CDR3 DNA, 45 bases in frame from base 1. V drops 1 base and J drops 4 bases, leaving 10 bases in between. Via the germline V gene, CDR1 is LGHNA and CDR2 YNFKEQ.